This T cell receptor (beta chain) comes out of a study of shared clonotypes between healthy human individuals (dated by TCRdb to 2018 to 2021). Background for the entire study: A couple of women and three men aged 18 to 49 years were included in the cohort. For each donor, CD4 naive and CD4 memory were each given three plates, CD8 naive was given two plates, and CD8 memory was given one plate. Blood TCR repertoires of several healthy adults were deeply sequenced to estimate repertoire size and the extent of clonotype sharing between individuals. To increase sequencing depth and limit assay-specific biases, TCR repertoire library preparation and sequencing were carried out by different laboratories using diverse techniques. Each donor's leukapheresis produced roughly between roughly 0.85 and 10 billion PBMCs. Overall study outcomes, separate from this receptor: Only blood was sampled, and tissue TCR repertoires likely differ from those in blood. Pairwise subsampling indicated that sequencing depth was expected to affect the degree of clonotype sharing among donors. Clonotypes shared by all four sorted-subset donors showed higher generation probabilities than non-shared clonotypes. Naive subsets generally had larger estimated clonotype richness than memory subsets. When a handful of donors were compared, the shared fraction of clonotypes was about 5.4% for naive CD4, about 4% for naive CD8, roughly 2.5% for memory CD4, and 0.4% for memory CD8. Even with the large sequencing depth, rarefaction of the sorted-subset datasets indicated that sequencing was incomplete. The genetic and exposure-history diversity represented was limited by the small number of donors.

A distance of 12 bases separates the germline ends of V and J, which lose 5 bases and 2 bases respectively. The CDR3 covers 14 residues, taking in both the cysteine and the phenylalanine. Kept here is only the CDR3 DNA, which spans 42 bases and is read in frame from base 1. Via the germline V gene, CDR1 is MDHEN and CDR2 SYDVKM. In the case of this clone: The clone's antigen remains unknown. The sample holds no much larger clone one base away, and base qualities are not on file. The same CDR3 also results from other DNA sequences found in this sample.

Healthy HIV-negative adults with no recently reported acute infections or vaccinations were included as donors. Every donor was a Caucasian adult residing in Nashville, Tennessee, USA. Magnetic negative selection was used to enrich CD4+ T cells, after which naive cells were positively selected on CD45RA and the negative fraction became the memory subset. After blood collection by leukapheresis, PBMCs were isolated using Ficoll-Histopaque density gradient centrifugation and then cryopreserved in the vapor phase of liquid nitrogen. Analytical flow cytometry was used to check the purity and quantity of each magnetically sorted T cell population. From each sorted fraction, genomic DNA was isolated and quantified by UV absorbance on a Nanodrop 2000c. TCR CDR3 regions were amplified from genomic DNA by multiplex PCR using the deep immunoSEQ assay. Extracted genomic DNA from each cell subset was spread evenly across all wells of several immunoSEQ 96-well plates, with each plate serving as a replicate. For sorted subsets, each replicate PCR was loaded with roughly 200 ng genomic DNA, equivalent to roughly 30,000 T cell genomes. Purified libraries were measured with a Qubit 3.0 fluorometer, size-checked on a Bioanalyzer 2100, and measured again with the KAPA Library Quantification kit. Every immunoSEQ 96-well plate was sequenced on a separate single-read 150-cycle Illumina NextSeq 550 flow cell. Per the authors' processing: Because the immunoSEQ output held only junctional sequences and lacked quality scores, the filtering could not match the filtering applied to full-length reads. Sequences were annotated with PyIR, a Python wrapper for IgBLAST v1.9, and V/J genes and CDR3 were assigned using IMGT germline references. Reads with weak V/J assignments (E-value above 1e-6), missing CDR3, stop codons, out-of-frame junctions, or ambiguous translated residues were removed. A V3J clonotype was defined by an identical inferred V gene, J gene, and CDR3 amino acid sequence. To compute the percentage overlap between repertoires, the number of shared unique clonotypes was divided by the size of the smaller repertoire. Repertoire richness was assessed with RTK rarefaction, the Chao1 estimator, and Recon v2.1 estimates of unobserved clonotypes. For all TCRbeta clonotypes obtained by the gDNA method from four donors, generation probabilities were computed with OLGA. As stored in TCRdb, this immuneACCESS dataset retains in-frame rearrangements with V and J assigned. A fraction of the clones does not appear; measured against another copy, unresolved V genes explain less than half of the discrepancy, and the remainder lacks a known reason. The D gene and trimming were derived from the DNA, and the V and J assignments and clone size from that table. The sample data list 2 million to 3 million clones, and approximately 94% of these were observed just once. The biggest ten clones account for 0.36% of the sample.

This clonotype originated in a man aged 18 to 30 in good health. Some clones in this sample may be carry-over from other donors' samples. The V gene is TRBV28 and the J gene is TRBJ1-1, with the D segment identity uncertain. Sequencing was done on a sample of naive CD4+ T cells from PBMCs. What the cell subset or site label conveys for this sample: CD45RA+ positively selected. The base sequence is TGTGCCAGCAGTCTCCTGGGCCTAAACACTGAAGCTTTCTTT. It codes for CASSLLGLNTEAFF.